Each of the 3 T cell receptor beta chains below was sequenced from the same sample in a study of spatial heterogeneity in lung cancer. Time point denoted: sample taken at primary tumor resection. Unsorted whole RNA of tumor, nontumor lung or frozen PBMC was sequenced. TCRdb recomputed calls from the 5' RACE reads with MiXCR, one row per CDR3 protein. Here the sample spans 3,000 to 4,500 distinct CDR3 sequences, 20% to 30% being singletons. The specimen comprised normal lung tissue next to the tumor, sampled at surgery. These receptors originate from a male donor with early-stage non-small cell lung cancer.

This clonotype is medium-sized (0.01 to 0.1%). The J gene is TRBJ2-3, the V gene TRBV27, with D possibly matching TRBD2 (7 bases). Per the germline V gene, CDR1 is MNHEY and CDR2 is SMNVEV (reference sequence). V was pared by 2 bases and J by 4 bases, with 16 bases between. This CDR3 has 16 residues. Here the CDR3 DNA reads TGTGCCAGCAGTTTAAAGATGGGGGGGGCCTCAGATACGCAGTATTTT. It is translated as CASSLKMGGASDTQYF.

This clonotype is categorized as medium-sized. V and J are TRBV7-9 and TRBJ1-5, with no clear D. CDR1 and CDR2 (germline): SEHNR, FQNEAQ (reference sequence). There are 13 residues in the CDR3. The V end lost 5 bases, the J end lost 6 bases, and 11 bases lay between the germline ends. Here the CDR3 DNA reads TGTGCCAGCAGCCCCTACCCGGGTCAGCCCCAGCATTTT. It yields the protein CASSPYPGQPQHF.

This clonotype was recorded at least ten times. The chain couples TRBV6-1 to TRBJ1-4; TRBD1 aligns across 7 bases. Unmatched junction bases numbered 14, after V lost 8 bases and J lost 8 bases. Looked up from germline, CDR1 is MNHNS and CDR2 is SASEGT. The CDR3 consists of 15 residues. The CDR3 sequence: CASGLPTGRSEKLFF. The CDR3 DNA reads TGTGCCAGCGGATTACCGACAGGGAGAAGCGAAAAACTGTTTTTT.